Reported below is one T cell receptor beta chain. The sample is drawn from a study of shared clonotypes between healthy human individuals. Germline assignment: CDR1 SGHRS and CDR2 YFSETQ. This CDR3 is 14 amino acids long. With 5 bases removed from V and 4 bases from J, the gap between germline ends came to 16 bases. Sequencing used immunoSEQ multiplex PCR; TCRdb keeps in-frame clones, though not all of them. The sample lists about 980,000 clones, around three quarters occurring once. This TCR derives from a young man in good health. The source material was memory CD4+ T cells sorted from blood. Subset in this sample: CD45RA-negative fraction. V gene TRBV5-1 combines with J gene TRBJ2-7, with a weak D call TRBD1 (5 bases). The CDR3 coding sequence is TGCGCCAGCAGTCCTCCAGCTGCAGGGTACGAGCAGTACTTC. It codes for CASSPPAAGYEQYF.